Each of the 2 T cell receptor beta chains below was sequenced from the same sample in a study of blood T cell repertoires in COVID-19. This table comes from immunoSEQ multiplex PCR, and its TCRdb copy is limited to in-frame clones, with some not included. The sample records roughly 140,000 clones, around 87% being singletons. The sequenced material came from peripheral blood. The origin of the receptors is a woman aged 55-69 years with active COVID-19.

This clone came up a few times. This rearrangement joins TRBV10-3 to TRBJ1-5, with D possibly TRBD1 on 6 matching bases. This CDR3 spans 15 amino acids. Trimming pared 0 bases from V and 2 bases from J, leaving 8 bases between. Looked up from germline, CDR1 is ENHRY and CDR2 is SYGVKD. As DNA, the CDR3 is TGTGCCATCAGTGAGTCAGGGACACGCAATCAGCCCCAGCATTTT. Protein: CAISESGTRNQPQHF.

The V gene is TRBV4-2, the J gene TRBJ1-2; TRBD1 agrees at 10 bases. This CDR3 region has 16 residues. V dropped 2 bases and J dropped 6; count of bases not matched to a gene: 9. Germline lookup yields CDR1 LGHNA and CDR2 YNFKEQ. CDR3 bases: TGTGCCAGCAGCCAACGGGAGCGACAGGGGGCGAATGGCTACACCTTC. Protein: CASSQRERQGANGYTF.